This is a list of T cell receptor beta chains from one sample in a study of blood T cell repertoires in COVID-19. TCRdb's copy holds only in-frame clones and misses some; the assay was immunoSEQ multiplex PCR. In the table there are about 200,000 clones, around four fifths of which are singletons. Sequencing was performed on PBMCs or T cells enriched from blood (not recorded which). Receptors originate from a man aged 40-49 years who had recovered from COVID-19. The CDR3 runs from the conserved cysteine through the conserved F or W. The D gene is left open where the match is weak. Part of the rows lack a size; the others show once, few, many or a class for expanded clones.

CDR3 length	J gene	D gene	V gene	clone size	CDR3 DNA	CDR3 protein
13	TRBJ2-1	TRBD2	TRBV10-1	few	TGCGCCACCTCAGAGCGGGAGCACCATGAGCAGTTCTTC	CATSEREHHEQFF
15	TRBJ2-2	TRBD1	TRBV25-1	once	TGTGCCAGCAGTGAACCTGGGACAGTCCCCGGGGAGCTGTTTTTT	CASSEPGTVPGELFF
12	TRBJ1-2	NA	TRBV29-1	NA	TGCAGCCTGACGGACAGAAACTATGGCTACACCTTC	CSLTDRNYGYTF
15	TRBJ1-3	NA	TRBV4-3	NA	TGCGCCAGCAGCCAAGGGGCATTTTATGGAAACACCATATATTTT	CASSQGAFYGNTIYF
15	TRBJ2-1	TRBD1	TRBV12-5	few	TGTGCTAGTGGCCGCGGGACAGGAGGGTCCAATGAGCAGTTCTTC	CASGRGTGGSNEQFF
16	TRBJ2-7	TRBD2	TRBV11-3	NA	TGTGCCAGCAGCTACATTGGGACTAGCGGCCCCTACGAGCAGTACTTC	CASSYIGTSGPYEQYF
15	TRBJ1-1	NA	TRBV5-4	NA	TGTGCCAGCAGCTTGGGGTCCGGGGGGTTTACTGAAGCTTTCTTT	CASSLGSGGFTEAFF
13	TRBJ2-2	NA	TRBV29-1	NA	TGCAGCGGGAGGGACAGGAACACCGGGGAGCTGTTTTTT	CSGRDRNTGELFF
12	TRBJ1-3	NA	TRBV28	few	TGTGCCAGCAGCCCGTCTGGAAACACCATATATTTT	CASSPSGNTIYF
15	TRBJ1-5	TRBD1	TRBV6-2/TRBV6-3	NA	TGTGCCAGCAGTTACCTAGGGACAGTCAATCAGCCCCAGCATTTT	CASSYLGTVNQPQHF
17	TRBJ2-5	NA	TRBV12-5	NA	TGTGCTAGTGGTTTGGGGGAGGCTACAGAATACCAAGAGACCCAGTACTTC	CASGLGEATEYQETQYF
20	TRBJ1-1	TRBD1	TRBV28	NA	TGTGCCAGCAGTTCCCTGGTGGGCAGGGGGAGAAAAGGTATGAACACTGAAGCTTTCTTT	CASSSLVGRGRKGMNTEAFF
17	TRBJ2-2	TRBD2	TRBV5-5	few	TGTGCCAGCAGCTTCCGGCTAGCGGAGCCGAACACCGGGGAGCTGTTTTTT	CASSFRLAEPNTGELFF
14	TRBJ1-2	NA	TRBV5-1	NA	TGCGCCAGCAGCTTGTTTCGGGGGGCTGATGGCTACACCTTC	CASSLFRGADGYTF
16	TRBJ1-5	TRBD1	TRBV5-5	NA	TGTGCCAGCAGCTGGGGACAGGTAGGGACTTGGCAGCCCCAGCATTTT	CASSWGQVGTWQPQHF
16	TRBJ2-2	TRBD2	TRBV24-1	NA	TGTGCCACCAGTGACCGACTAGCGGGAGTCCCCGGGGAGCTGTTTTTT	CATSDRLAGVPGELFF
15	TRBJ1-1	TRBD1	TRBV18	many	TGTGCCAGCTCACCCGACACAGGGGGTCCCACTGAAGCTTTCTTT	CASSPDTGGPTEAFF
15	TRBJ1-1	NA	TRBV13	once	TGTGCCAGCAGCTTAGTTGGGGCTCTGAACACTGAAGCTTTCTTT	CASSLVGALNTEAFF
14	TRBJ1-5	NA	TRBV24-1	NA	TGTGCCACCAGTGAGGGGGGGACAAGTCAGCCCCAGCATTTT	CATSEGGTSQPQHF
16	TRBJ2-3	TRBD2	TRBV6-2/TRBV6-3	NA	TGTGCCAGCAGCTTGTACCTAGCGGGATTCACAGATACGCAGTATTTT	CASSLYLAGFTDTQYF
18	TRBJ1-5	NA	TRBV25-1	NA	TGTGCCAGCAGTGATGGATCCGCAGCGGATCATAGCAATCAGCCCCAGCATTTT	CASSDGSAADHSNQPQHF
15	TRBJ2-2	NA	TRBV7-3	NA	TGTGCCAGCAGCCGCCAACCCAGGGATACCGGGGAGCTGTTTTTT	CASSRQPRDTGELFF
13	TRBJ1-1	TRBD1	TRBV6-2/TRBV6-3	NA	TGTGCCAGCAGTCTGACAGGGGGCACTGAAGCTTTCTTT	CASSLTGGTEAFF
14	TRBJ1-2	NA	TRBV7-2	NA	TGTGCCAGCAGCTTACGCGAGGGGGAGGGTGGCTACACCTTC	CASSLREGEGGYTF
14	TRBJ2-4	TRBD2	TRBV3-1/TRBV3-2	NA	TGTGCCAGCAGCCATGCGGGAGCTTGGAACATTCAGTACTTC	CASSHAGAWNIQYF
17	TRBJ2-3	TRBD2	TRBV6-1	NA	TGTGCCAGCAGTGAACTGGCAGCGGGAGGGCTGGGAGATACGCAGTATTTT	CASSELAAGGLGDTQYF
14	TRBJ2-1	TRBD2	TRBV7-9	NA	TGTGCCAGCAGCAGTAGCGGGAGCCACAATGAGCAGTTCTTC	CASSSSGSHNEQFF
16	TRBJ2-3	NA	TRBV6-4	NA	TGTGCCAGCAGCGAACAGGGTGGTTCTAGCACAGATACGCAGTATTTT	CASSEQGGSSTDTQYF
13	TRBJ2-5	TRBD1	TRBV2	NA	TGTGCCAGCAGTGGAACAGGGGAAGAGACCCAGTACTTC	CASSGTGEETQYF
15	TRBJ2-2	TRBD1	TRBV7-2	NA	TGTGCCAGCGGCCGCCGGACAGGGAACACCGGGGAGCTGTTTTTT	CASGRRTGNTGELFF
16	TRBJ1-2	NA	TRBV19	NA	TGTGCCAGTAGTACGGAACTGTGGCAGGGGAACTATGGCTACACCTTC	CASSTELWQGNYGYTF
16	TRBJ2-5	NA	TRBV7-8	few	TGTGCCAGCAGCTTACAGGGCAGGACCGGAGTAGAGACCCAGTACTTC	CASSLQGRTGVETQYF
16	TRBJ2-3	TRBD2	TRBV5-1	NA	TGCGCCAGCAGCTTGGAGGCTAGCGGGAGTTCTAATACGCAGTATTTT	CASSLEASGSSNTQYF
13	TRBJ1-3	NA	TRBV29-1	NA	TGCAGCGTTCTCGGGTCCGAAGGAAACACCATATATTTT	CSVLGSEGNTIYF
18	TRBJ1-2	TRBD1	TRBV3-1/TRBV3-2	NA	TGTGCCAGCAGCCAAGATGGGGTCTGGGACAGGGGTTTCTCTGGCTACACCTTC	CASSQDGVWDRGFSGYTF
13	TRBJ1-6	NA	TRBV19	NA	TGTGCCAGTAGTCAACTTCCGAATTCACCCCTCCACTTT	CASSQLPNSPLHF
15	TRBJ1-6	NA	TRBV5-1	few	TGCGCCAGCAGCTTGACAGGGCAGAATAATTCACCCCTCCACTTT	CASSLTGQNNSPLHF
18	TRBJ1-2	TRBD1	TRBV27	few	TGTGCCAGCAGTTTAGGAGGGACAGGGGGCGCTTTCTACTATGGCTACACCTTC	CASSLGGTGGAFYYGYTF
14	TRBJ1-4	NA	TRBV7-2	NA	TGTGCCAGCAGCTCGGGCCCAGGGAATGAAAAACTGTTTTTT	CASSSGPGNEKLFF
14	TRBJ2-5	NA	TRBV7-2	NA	TGTGCCAGCAGCTTGAGACGGACTCAAGAGACCCAGTACTTC	CASSLRRTQETQYF
11	TRBJ1-4	NA	TRBV7-9	NA	TGTGCCAGCAGCTCGGATGAAAAACTGTTTTTT	CASSSDEKLFF
14	TRBJ2-1	TRBD1	TRBV18	NA	TGTGCCAGCTCACGTGTACAGGGGGCCGATGAGCAGTTCTTC	CASSRVQGADEQFF
13	TRBJ1-1	TRBD1	TRBV5-1	NA	TGCGCCAGCATGGGACAGGAGAACACTGAAGCTTTCTTT	CASMGQENTEAFF
14	TRBJ1-4	NA	TRBV6-5	NA	TGTGCCAGCACCCCCATTGCAACTAATGAAAAACTGTTTTTT	CASTPIATNEKLFF
17	TRBJ1-4	TRBD1	TRBV5-1	NA	TGCGCCAGCAGCTGGGGGGACAGCTACTCAACTAATGAAAAACTGTTTTTT	CASSWGDSYSTNEKLFF
14	TRBJ1-5	NA	TRBV30	NA	TGTGCCTGGAGCCTGGGACTTACCAATCAGCCCCAGCATTTT	CAWSLGLTNQPQHF
16	TRBJ1-1	TRBD1	TRBV7-9	NA	TGTGCCAGCAGCCCGATCGGGGGACAGGCATCGAATGAAGCTTTCTTT	CASSPIGGQASNEAFF
13	TRBJ1-6	NA	TRBV7-2	few	TGTGCCAGCAGCTCAACCCGGGATTCACCCCTCCACTTT	CASSSTRDSPLHF
16	TRBJ2-5	TRBD2	TRBV6-1	NA	TGTGCCAGCAGTGATTTCGGACTAGCGGGAGTGGAGACCCAGTACTTC	CASSDFGLAGVETQYF
14	TRBJ2-1	TRBD1	TRBV15	NA	TGTGCCACCAGCAGGGGACAGGGGTTCAATGAGCAGTTCTTC	CATSRGQGFNEQFF
14	TRBJ2-3	NA	TRBV2	NA	TGTGCCAGCAGTTTTCTCATCTCGCGGGATACGCAGTATTTT	CASSFLISRDTQYF
15	TRBJ2-7	NA	TRBV28	NA	TGTGCCAGTGGGGACGTCGCACGTAGCGGCGGGGTGCAGTACTTC	CASGDVARSGGVQYF
15	TRBJ2-3	TRBD1	TRBV19	once	TGTGCCACCGCAAAACAGGGGGCCGAAACAGATACGCAGTATTTT	CATAKQGAETDTQYF
14	TRBJ1-5	NA	TRBV2	NA	TGTGCCAGCAGTGCGGAGGGGGGGAATCAGCCCCAGCATTTT	CASSAEGGNQPQHF
15	TRBJ2-2	NA	TRBV5-1	NA	TGCGCCAGCAGCTTGGCGGCAGGGGATGGCGGGGAGCTGTTTTTT	CASSLAAGDGGELFF
13	TRBJ1-2	TRBD1	TRBV28	NA	TGTGCCAGCAGTTTTGGGACAGGGGTTGGCTACACCTTC	CASSFGTGVGYTF
16	TRBJ2-2	NA	TRBV6-1	NA	TGTGCCAGCAGTGAAGCGGTAGGGGGTGGCACCGGGGAGCTGTTTTTT	CASSEAVGGGTGELFF
18	TRBJ2-7	TRBD2	TRBV10-1	NA	TGCGCCAGCAGTGAGGATTCTTGGGCGGGAGCGTCCACCTACGAGCAGTACTTC	CASSEDSWAGASTYEQYF
13	TRBJ1-1	NA	TRBV18	NA	TGTGCCAGCGAACCCACAAGGAACACTGAAGCTTTCTTT	CASEPTRNTEAFF
15	TRBJ2-3	NA	TRBV9	NA	TGTGCCAGCAGCGTAGTTGAAGGGGGCACAGATACGCAGTATTTT	CASSVVEGGTDTQYF